Below, 31 T cell receptor beta chains from the same sample are listed, as sequenced in a study of T cells after yellow fever vaccination. TCRdb used MiXCR to reprocess the 5' RACE reads, holding one entry per CDR3 protein. The top ten hold approximately 19% of the sample, which has around 320,000 distinct CDR3 sequences, around 4.5% seen once. The sequencing used PBMCs, collected 15 days after the yellow fever booster vaccination. The origin of the receptors is a man younger than 30 who received the YFV17D yellow fever vaccine.

This chain connects TRBV6-5 to TRBJ2-7, with unresolved D. The germline gives CDR1 MNHEY, CDR2 SVGAGI. This CDR3 has 17 amino acids. V dropped 2 bases and J dropped 4 bases, with 21 bases sitting between them. This chain's CDR3 is CASSYRWEGHSQYEQYF. The CDR3 coding sequence is TGTGCCAGCAGTTACCGGTGGGAAGGGCATTCCCAATACGAGCAGTACTTC.

The V and J genes are TRBV20-1 and TRBJ2-7; D could derive from TRBD1 or TRBD2 (6 bases each). Trimming stripped 5 bases from V and 0 bases from J, with 11 bases between. Germline V gives CDR1 DFQATT, CDR2 SNEGSKA (reference sequence). The CDR3 sequence is 13 residues long. The CDR3 here is CSAQRGVSYEQYV. CDR3 nucleotides: TGCAGTGCTCAGAGGGGGGTCTCCTACGAGCAGTACGTC.

Ten or more counts support this clonotype. The rearrangement links TRBV7-2 to TRBJ2-5; 7 bases line up with TRBD2. The CDR3 contains 14 residues. Looked up from germline, CDR1 is SGHTA and CDR2 is FQGNSA. V dropped 5 bases and J dropped 2; count of bases not matched to a gene: 5. CDR3 sequence (DNA): TGTGCCAGCAGCACCGGGGGAGGGCAAGAGACCCAGTACTTC. This encodes CASSTGGGQETQYF. Full variable domain (rest looked up from reference TRBV7-2 and TRBJ2-5): GAGVSQSPSNKVTEKGKDVELRCDPISGHTALYWYRQSLGQGLEFLIYFQGNSAPDKSGLPSDRFSAERTGGSVSTLTIQRTQQEDSAVYLCASSTGGGQETQYFGPGTRLLVL.

This clonotype was seen at least ten times. The gene calls are TRBV5-1 and TRBJ2-7, with a weak D call TRBD2 (5 bases). The germline V gene encodes CDR1 SGHRS and CDR2 YFSETQ. The V end lost 0 bases, the J end lost 5 bases, and 9 bases lay between the germline ends. The CDR3 runs to 13 residues. DNA of the CDR3: TGCGCCAGCAGCTTGGAAGGGAGTAACGAGCAGTACGTC. This translates into CASSLEGSNEQYV.

This clonotype was seen at least ten times. The DNA of the CDR3 is TGTGCCAGCAGGTCAGCCCTTCCCGGGGAGCTGTTTTTT. Its translation is CASRSALPGELFF. The rearrangement links TRBV12-3 or TRBV12-4 to TRBJ2-2; D unclear. V was clipped by 6 bases and J by 6 bases, with 11 bases between them. The CDR3 spans 13 residues.

This clonotype was observed at least ten times. This chain uses TRBV5-1 with TRBJ2-5; D could derive from TRBD1 or TRBD2 (5 bases each). V was cut by 4 bases and J by 4 bases, with 17 bases left in between. CDR3 length: 15 amino acids. CDR1 SGHRS and CDR2 YFSETQ come from the germline V gene. The CDR3 sequence: CASSQPSGPGETQYF. The CDR3 DNA is TGCGCCAGCAGCCAGCCCTCGGGGCCGGGAGAGACCCAGTACTTC.

The table lists this clonotype with many counts. Its ends do not fully match the called genes, so a read error is possible. The V call is TRBV5-1, the J call TRBJ1-3, with D possibly TRBD1 on 5 matching bases. Germline lookup yields CDR1 SGHRS and CDR2 YFSETQ. The CDR3 totals 14 residues. The chain's CDR3 is CASNTGTPGNTIYF. CDR3 DNA: TGCGCCAGCAATACCGGGACTCCTGGGAACACCATATATTTT.

This clonotype showed up just once. V gene TRBV5-1 combines with J gene TRBJ2-6; weak D call: TRBD2 (5 bases). The V gene lost 4 bases and the J gene lost 2 bases, with 13 bases spanning the gap. CDR1 and CDR2 from the germline V gene are SGHRS and YFSETQ. This CDR3 has 16 residues. CDR3 nucleotides: TGCGCCAGCAGCCCCTCGGGGAAGGCTGGGGCCAACGTCCTGACTTTC. Encoded protein: CASSPSGKAGANVLTF. Filled out from reference TRBV5-1 and TRBJ2-6, the complete variable domain reads KAGVTQTPRYLIKTRGQQVTLSCSPISGHRSVSWYQQTPGQGLQFLFEYFSETQRNKGNFPGRFSGRQFSNSRSEMNVSTLELGDSALYLCASSPSGKAGANVLTFGAGSRLTVL.

In its sample, this clonotype was seen a few times. The gene calls are TRBV20-1 and TRBJ1-6, with TRBD1 identical over 7 bases. Trimming cost V 1 base and J 3 bases; bases outside gene matches: 3. Germline CDR1 is DFQATT and CDR2 is SNEGSKA (reference sequence). CDR3 length: 15 residues. The CDR3 nucleotides are TGCAGTGCTAGAGGGGGGGACAGCTATAATTCACCCCTCCACTTT. Its translation is CSARGGDSYNSPLHF.

This clonotype was picked up many times. The chain has TRBV5-1 and TRBJ1-1; D call uncertain. With 4 bases removed from V and 0 bases from J, the gap between germline ends came to 13 bases. Germline V CDR1 and CDR2: SGHRS, YFSETQ. There are 15 residues in the CDR3. The chain's CDR3 is CASSPSVLMNTEAFF. The DNA of the CDR3 is TGCGCCAGCAGCCCCTCCGTCCTAATGAACACTGAAGCTTTCTTT.

This clonotype was observed a few times. The rearrangement uses TRBV5-1 and TRBJ1-4, with 9 bases identical to TRBD1. The CDR3 is 15 residues long. Germline CDR1 reads SGHRS; CDR2 reads YFSETQ. Losses at the gene ends were 0 bases for V and 6 bases for J; bases not matched to a gene: 3. CDR3 sequence reads: CASSLDGDRDEKLFF. For the CDR3, the DNA is TGCGCCAGCAGCTTGGACGGGGACAGGGATGAAAAACTGTTTTTT.

The table lists this clonotype with a few counts. CDR3 loop: CASSLRDRVFTQYF. In DNA, the CDR3 is TGTGCCAGCAGCCTCCGGGACAGGGTATTTACGCAGTATTTT. The chain combines TRBV5-6 with TRBJ2-3; 9 bases are a match to TRBD1. The V gene's germline CDR1 is SGHDT and CDR2 YYEEEE. J gave up 8 bases and V 4 bases, and 8 bases lay outside the gene matches. The CDR3 length is 14 residues.

This clonotype was recorded many times. The genes are TRBV7-3 and TRBJ1-6; the match to TRBD1 covers 7 bases. With 5 bases clipped from V and 13 bases from J, the junction kept 14 bases outside the gene matches. This CDR3 contains 15 residues. Germline CDR1 and CDR2: SGHTA and FQGTGA. The CDR3 spells CASSPGQSRLSPLHF. CDR3 DNA sequence: TGTGCCAGCAGCCCGGGACAGTCCCGACTCTCCCCCCTCCACTTT.

At least ten counts were recorded for this clonotype. The J gene is TRBJ2-5, the V gene TRBV5-5; TRBD2 might be the D (6 bases). Looked up from germline, CDR1 is SGHKS and CDR2 is YYEKEE (reference sequence). This CDR3 has 13 amino acids. Trimming removed 3 bases from V and 3 bases from J, with 9 bases in between. CDR3: CASSWTGEETQYF. The CDR3 DNA reads as TGTGCCAGCAGCTGGACGGGGGAAGAGACCCAGTACTTC.

The chain links TRBV4-1 to TRBJ2-3; the match to TRBD2 covers 9 bases. Trimming removed 0 bases from V and 1 base from J; junction bases left unmatched: 5. This CDR3 comprises 17 residues. Germline V gene data show CDR1 as MGHRA and CDR2 as YSYEKL. CDR3 bases: TGCGCCAGCAGCCAAGAATGGGCTAGCGGGGGCACAGATACGCAGTATTTT. Residues: CASSQEWASGGTDTQYF.

Here the CDR3 reads CASSLEVAGFGRSYEQYF. In DNA, the CDR3 is TGTGCCAGCAGCTTGGAGGTGGCGGGTTTCGGTCGTTCCTACGAGCAGTACTTC. The V call is TRBV5-6, the J call TRBJ2-7; a possible D gene is TRBD2 (5 bases). CDR1 SGHDT and CDR2 YYEEEE come from the germline V gene. V lost 0 bases to trimming and J lost 1 base, with 20 bases between them. The CDR3 consists of 18 residues.

As concerns this clonotype: A read error may account for a junction end that differs from germline. This chain connects TRBV23-1 to TRBJ1-1; 11 positions match TRBD1. TRBV23-1 is an ORF; its function is uncertain. The CDR3 length is 17 residues. The CDR3 DNA follows: TGCGCCAGCAATCAAACGGGACAGGGGGAGCGGTGGACTGAAGCTTTCTTT. Translation: CASNQTGQGERWTEAFF.

This clonotype was observed a handful of times. The chain couples TRBV11-2 to TRBJ2-7; weak D call: TRBD1 (6 bases). The CDR3 contains 14 residues. Trimming pared 5 bases from V and 3 bases from J, leaving 14 bases between. Germline lookup yields CDR1 SGHAT and CDR2 FQNNGV. CDR3 in DNA: TGTGCCAGCAGCACACTGACAGGTCTCTACGAGCAGTACTTC. Protein sequence: CASSTLTGLYEQYF.

This clonotype was seen more than once but under ten times. The rearrangement uses TRBV6-5 and TRBJ2-3; 7 bases map to TRBD1. The J segment lost 4 bases and the V segment lost 6 bases, leaving 13 bases of the junction unmatched. The CDR3 contains 16 residues. Germline lookup yields CDR1 MNHEY and CDR2 SVGAGI. The CDR3, as DNA: TGTGCCAGCAGGTACCAAACAGGGGTATCTGCAGATACGCAGTATTTT. This translates into CASRYQTGVSADTQYF.

This clonotype was detected many times. CDR3 loop: CASSRAGANTEAFF. The CDR3, as DNA: TGTGCCAGCAGCCGGGCCGGGGCGAACACTGAAGCTTTCTTT. The V and J genes are TRBV11-2 and TRBJ1-1; D possibly corresponds to TRBD1 (5 bases). The CDR3 sequence is 14 residues long. CDR1 is SGHAT and CDR2 is FQNNGV in the germline V gene. V was pared by 5 bases and J by 1 base, with 11 bases between.

This clonotype was recorded at least ten times. The genes are TRBV6-5 and TRBJ1-1, with D possibly being TRBD1 (5 bases). V lost 0 bases and J lost 7, with 12 bases in between. Germline V gene data show CDR1 as MNHEY and CDR2 as SVGAGI. This CDR3 contains 14 residues. For the CDR3, the DNA is TGTGCCAGCAGTTACTCGTGGCGGAGGGGTGAAGCTTTCTTT. Translating gives CASSYSWRRGEAFF.

The chain employs TRBV6-1 and TRBJ1-1; 9 nucleotides align to TRBD1. With 3 bases clipped from V and 0 bases from J, the junction kept 8 bases outside the gene matches. This CDR3 has 17 residues. Germline V gene data show CDR1 as MNHNS and CDR2 as SASEGT. The CDR3 here is CASSDPTGGPMNTEAFF. The CDR3 DNA sequence: TGTGCCAGCAGTGACCCCACAGGGGGCCCGATGAACACTGAAGCTTTCTTT.

Ten or more counts support this clonotype. The J gene is TRBJ1-4, the V gene TRBV7-2; TRBD1 might be the D (6 bases). V lost 1 base and J 5 bases, leaving 26 bases between the germline ends. The CDR3 is made up of 20 amino acids. Germline loops: CDR1 SGHTA, CDR2 FQGNSA. The CDR3 region has the DNA TGTGCCAGCAGCTTAGGTCTGGGGGCCTCGACTAACTCGTTAAATGAAAAACTGTTTTTT. Residues: CASSLGLGASTNSLNEKLFF.

This clonotype was counted at least ten times. The V and J genes are TRBV6-1 and TRBJ2-3; 9 bases are a match to TRBD2. The CDR3 has 14 residues. With 2 bases clipped from V and 8 bases from J, the junction kept 5 bases outside the gene matches. Germline lookup yields CDR1 MNHNS and CDR2 SASEGT. The CDR3 spells CASSERGGAATQYF. The CDR3, as DNA: TGTGCCAGCAGTGAACGCGGGGGGGCGGCTACGCAGTATTTT.

This chain connects TRBV20-1 to TRBJ2-7; tentatively, D is TRBD2 (6 bases). The CDR3 has 13 residues. CDR1 is DFQATT and CDR2 is SNEGSKA in the germline V gene (reference sequence). Trimming left V 6 bases short and J 5 bases short, with 17 bases between. For the CDR3, the DNA is TGCAGTGCGCCGGTGCGGGGCGGGAACGAGCAGTACTTC. This gives the protein CSAPVRGGNEQYF.

Only a few counts were recorded for this clonotype. The chain couples TRBV2 to TRBJ2-5; 8 bases are a match to TRBD2. Germline CDR1 is SNHLY and CDR2 is FYNNEI. The CDR3 has 14 residues. Losses at the gene ends were 8 bases for V and 4 bases for J; bases not matched to a gene: 9. The CDR3, as DNA: TGTGCCAGCCTCTACGGGGGGGCCGCAGAGACCCAGTACTTC. It specifies CASLYGGAAETQYF.

This clonotype appeared a few times. CDR3 DNA sequence: TGCAGTCCCCACCGGTCTGGGGCCAACGTCCTGACTTTC. Encoded protein: CSPHRSGANVLTF. The rearrangement joins TRBV20-1 to TRBJ2-6; no reliable D call. The CDR3 has 13 residues. The germline V and J ends were trimmed by 8 bases and 1 base, with 9 bases remaining between them. Germline V lookup: CDR1 DFQATT, CDR2 SNEGSKA (reference sequence).

The V gene is TRBV20-1, the J gene TRBJ2-5; 8 positions match TRBD2. This CDR3 has 14 residues. The V segment lost 6 bases and the J segment 5 bases; nucleotides outside the gene matches: 11. CDR1 is DFQATT, CDR2 SNEGSKA, per germline (reference sequence). CDR3 in DNA: TGCAGTGCGAACACCGGGGGGGCCGGGGAGACCCAGTACTTC. Translating gives CSANTGGAGETQYF.

This clonotype has at least ten counts. The chain employs TRBV5-1 and TRBJ2-5; possible D gene TRBD2, 5 bases. Germline CDR1 SGHRS, CDR2 YFSETQ. The CDR3 sequence is 15 residues long. V was trimmed by 0 bases and J by 5 bases, leaving 14 bases between them. The CDR3 sequence: CASSLGLRDRETQYF. CDR3 in DNA: TGCGCCAGCAGCTTGGGGCTTCGGGATCGGGAGACCCAGTACTTC. Supplemented by reference TRBV5-1 and TRBJ2-5, the full variable domain reads KAGVTQTPRYLIKTRGQQVTLSCSPISGHRSVSWYQQTPGQGLQFLFEYFSETQRNKGNFPGRFSGRQFSNSRSEMNVSTLELGDSALYLCASSLGLRDRETQYFGPGTRLLVL.

Many counts were recorded for this clonotype. The rearrangement joins TRBV5-1 to TRBJ2-3, with D maybe TRBD2 (7 bases). The CDR3 is made up of 18 amino acids. CDR1 and CDR2 from the germline V gene are SGHRS and YFSETQ. The V and J ends lost 4 bases and 6 bases respectively, with 27 bases between them. This CDR3 is CASSLRRGGALVSDTQYF. The DNA of the CDR3 is TGCGCCAGCAGCCTCCGCCGTGGGGGGGCCCTGGTATCGGATACGCAGTATTTT.

The chain recombines TRBV12-5 with TRBJ1-3, with D possibly being TRBD1 (5 bases). In germline, CDR1 is LGHNT, CDR2 FRNRAP. With 2 bases removed from V and 4 bases from J, the gap between germline ends came to 9 bases. The CDR3 is 14 amino acids. Here the CDR3 DNA reads TGTGCTAGTGGTTTGCCAGGGCACGGAAACACCATATATTTT. Residues: CASGLPGHGNTIYF.